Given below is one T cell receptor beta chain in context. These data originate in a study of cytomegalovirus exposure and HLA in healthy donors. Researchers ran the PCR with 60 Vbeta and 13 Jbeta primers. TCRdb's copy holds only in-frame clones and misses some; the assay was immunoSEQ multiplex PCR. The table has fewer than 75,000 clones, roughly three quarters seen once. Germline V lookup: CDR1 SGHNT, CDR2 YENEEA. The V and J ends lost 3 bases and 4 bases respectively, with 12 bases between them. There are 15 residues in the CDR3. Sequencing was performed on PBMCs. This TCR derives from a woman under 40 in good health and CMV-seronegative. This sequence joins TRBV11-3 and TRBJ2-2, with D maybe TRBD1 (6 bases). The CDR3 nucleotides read TGTGCCAGCAGCTTCAGGGGACCAGGCACCGGGGAGCTGTTTTTT. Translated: CASSFRGPGTGELFF.